These 12 T cell receptor beta chains were all obtained from the same sample, sequenced in a study of blood T cell repertoires in COVID-19. The protocol was immunoSEQ multiplex PCR, while the TCRdb copy is restricted to in-frame clones and leaves out a portion. The sample lists about 380,000 clones, approximately 89% occurring once. Sequenced input: PBMCs or T cells enriched from blood (not recorded which). The receptors derive from a man aged 25 to 40 who had recovered from COVID-19.

CDR3 region: CASSRIATGTGLSGNTIYF. The CDR3 nucleotides read TGTGCCAGCTCACGTATAGCAACCGGGACAGGACTCTCTGGAAACACCATATATTTT. The chain employs TRBV18 and TRBJ1-3, with 8 nucleotides matching TRBD1. Germline lookup yields CDR1 KGHSH and CDR2 LQKENI. Germline trimming cut 4 bases from V and 0 bases from J; bases unmatched to any gene: 14. The CDR3 has 19 amino acids.

The chain couples TRBV6-1 to TRBJ1-2, with TRBD1 matching over 9 bases. CDR3 length equals 16 residues. V shed 2 bases, J shed 9 bases, and the junction held 13 bases outside the gene matches. Germline V lookup: CDR1 MNHNS, CDR2 SASEGT. The CDR3 here is CASSEKDRGRPGSYTF. In nucleotides, the CDR3 is TGTGCCAGCAGTGAAAAGGACAGGGGCCGCCCTGGAAGCTACACCTTC.

The chain couples TRBV5-5 to TRBJ1-6; 7 nucleotides align to TRBD1. The CDR3 covers 16 residues. Germline V gene data show CDR1 as SGHKS and CDR2 as YYEKEE (reference sequence). The J segment lost 4 bases and the V segment lost 4 bases, leaving 8 bases of the junction unmatched. CDR3 region: CASSDGTAHYNSPLHF. CDR3 coding DNA: TGTGCCAGCAGCGATGGGACAGCACATTATAATTCACCCCTCCACTTT. Based on the CDR3 plus reference TRBV5-5 and TRBJ1-6, the full variable domain is DAGVTQSPTHLIKTRGQQVTLRCSPISGHKSVSWYQQVLGQGPQFIFQYYEKEERGRGNFPDRFSARQFPNYSSELNVNALLLGDSALYLCASSDGTAHYNSPLHFGNGTRLTVT.

The rearrangement links TRBV2 to TRBJ1-4, with 11 positions matching TRBD1. This CDR3 has 15 amino acids. From germline, CDR1 is SNHLY and CDR2 FYNNEI. Trimming took 3 bases from V and 7 from J; bases not matched to a gene: 4. CDR3 region: CASSDWDRGGEKLFF. In DNA, the CDR3 is TGTGCCAGCAGTGATTGGGACAGGGGGGGTGAAAAACTGTTTTTT.

CDR3 sequence (DNA): TGTGCCAGCAATTTGCGGGTTCCGACAGATACGCAGTATTTT. This sequence encodes CASNLRVPTDTQYF. V is TRBV6-5 and J is TRBJ2-3; perhaps TRBD2 as D (5 bases). The CDR3 contains 14 residues. Germline CDR1 reads MNHEY; CDR2 reads SVGAGI. Trimming removed 7 bases from V and 3 bases from J, with 14 bases in between.

This sequence joins TRBV5-1 and TRBJ1-3, with D possibly TRBD1 on 5 matching bases. The V gene's germline CDR1 is SGHRS and CDR2 YFSETQ. V dropped 2 bases and J dropped 6 bases, with 12 bases sitting between them. The CDR3 consists of 14 residues. CDR3 protein: CASSLKGHENTIYF. As DNA, the CDR3 is TGCGCCAGCAGCTTAAAGGGGCATGAAAACACCATATATTTT.

This clone appeared a few times. J is TRBJ1-6 and V is TRBV10-2, with 9 bases identical to TRBD1. The CDR3 has 13 amino acids. Trimming removed 8 bases from V and 7 bases from J; junction bases left unmatched: 3. Germline CDR1 reads WSHSY; CDR2 reads SAAADI. CDR3 in DNA: TGCGCCAGCGTGGGACAGGGAAATTCACCCCTCCACTTT. It translates to CASVGQGNSPLHF.

The chain couples TRBV5-4 to TRBJ1-3; D not certain. The CDR3 length is 16 residues. Germline V gene lookup returns CDR1 SGHNT and CDR2 YYREEE (reference sequence). Trimming shortened V by 0 bases and J by 0 bases, and 10 bases separated the two germline ends. The CDR3: CASSLDVSTSGNTIYF. CDR3 DNA: TGTGCCAGCAGCTTGGATGTCAGTACCTCTGGAAACACCATATATTTT.

The chain links TRBV5-4 to TRBJ1-4; D ambiguous. V was cut by 6 bases and J by 8 bases, with 17 bases left in between. Germline CDR1 SGHNT, CDR2 YYREEE (reference sequence). The CDR3 covers 14 residues. The CDR3 DNA follows: TGTGCCAGCACCCTTCGGGAGGAAAACGAAAAACTGTTTTTT. Protein product: CASTLREENEKLFF.

The rearrangement uses TRBV19 and TRBJ1-6; D possibly corresponds to TRBD1 (5 bases). The CDR3 contains 17 residues. Trimming shortened V by 3 bases and J by 0 bases, and 12 bases separated the two germline ends. Germline V gives CDR1 LNHDA, CDR2 SQIVND (reference sequence). CDR3 coding DNA: TGTGCCAGTAGTATGGAGACCAGGGTCTCCTATAATTCACCCCTCCACTTT. Protein product: CASSMETRVSYNSPLHF.

In DNA, the CDR3 is TGCGCCAGCAGCTTACTGGGGCGCGGTATGGACCACACTGAAGCTTTCTTT. It encodes CASSLLGRGMDHTEAFF. This chain uses TRBV5-1 with TRBJ1-1; D perhaps matches TRBD1 (5 bases). Germline CDR1 is SGHRS and CDR2 is YFSETQ. CDR3 length equals 17 residues. V lost 2 bases and J 3 bases, leaving 20 bases between the germline ends.

This chain links TRBV6-5 with TRBJ1-2, with TRBD1 matching 7 bases. The CDR3 has 15 amino acids. J gave up 5 bases and V 5 bases, and 11 bases lay outside the gene matches. CDR1 and CDR2 from the germline V gene are MNHEY and SVGAGI. CDR3 DNA sequence: TGTGCCAGCAGTAGCGTCGGGACAGTGATTTATGGCTACACCTTC. It codes for CASSSVGTVIYGYTF.